This T cell receptor (beta chain) was profiled in a study of cytomegalovirus exposure and HLA in healthy donors. Across the whole study: Earlier work reported 117 million unique TCR beta sequences from some 170 million T cells. A preliminary data release comprised about 85 million unique TCRs obtained from HLA-typed donors.

Findings and limits, study-wide: Analysis was performed later, and it showed HLA-associated TCR beta chains to be more clonally expanded than equally common others. The investigators catalogued some 160 TCR beta chains as cytomegalovirus-associated.

As to this clone: Its target is unknown.

Trimming removed 2 bases from V and 5 bases from J; junction bases left unmatched: 0. CDR3 length: 13 residues. Germline CDR1 reads MNHEY; CDR2 reads SMNVEV (reference sequence). The primer mix had 60 Vbeta and 13 Jbeta primers. Clones were sequenced by immunoSEQ multiplex PCR, and TCRdb holds only the in-frame ones, with some missing. In the table there are about 150,000 clones, approximately 85% of which are singletons. The source of this sequence is a woman between 45 and 65 years old in good health and CMV-seropositive. The sample was PBMCs. The V and J genes are TRBV27 and TRBJ2-4, with 7 bases that match TRBD1. This chain's CDR3 is CASSLQGENIQYF. CDR3 nucleotides: TGTGCCAGCAGTTTACAGGGGGAAAACATTCAGTACTTC.